Each of the 23 T cell receptor beta chains below was sequenced from the same sample in a study of CD8+ T cells in alopecia areata. It was cDNA, reverse transcribed from extracted RNA, that served as the sequencing template. The protocol was immunoSEQ multiplex PCR, while the TCRdb copy is restricted to in-frame clones and leaves out a portion. The sample has about 180,000 clones, around 63% seen once; the top ten hold 1.7%. This material consisted of CD4+ T cells sorted from blood, taken at week 0. These receptors were taken from a human donor with alopecia areata.

The rearrangement joins TRBV25-1 to TRBJ1-2; D may be TRBD1 (6 bases). Trimming removed 6 bases from V and 1 base from J, with 9 bases in between. This CDR3 region has 13 residues. Germline V CDR1 and CDR2: MGHDK, SYGVNS. The CDR3 bases are TGTGCCAGCAGGAGGACAGATAACTATGGCTACACCTTC. Translation: CASRRTDNYGYTF.

The chain recombines TRBV2 with TRBJ1-5; TRBD1 agrees at 10 bases. The CDR3 spans 16 residues. Trimming took 9 bases from V and 1 from J; bases not matched to a gene: 9. Germline V gene data show CDR1 as SNHLY and CDR2 as FYNNEI. CDR3 protein: CASAARTGGSNQPQHF. DNA of the CDR3: TGTGCCAGTGCGGCGAGGACAGGGGGGAGCAATCAGCCCCAGCATTTT.

This chain links TRBV5-4 with TRBJ2-1; D perhaps matches TRBD1 (6 bases). The V end lost 2 bases, the J end lost 8 bases, and 11 bases lay between the germline ends. The length of the CDR3 is 13 residues. Germline assignment: CDR1 SGHNT and CDR2 YYREEE (reference sequence). In nucleotides, the CDR3 is TGTGCCAGCAGCTTTGGGACAAAAGATGAGCAGTTCTTC. This codes for CASSFGTKDEQFF.

The chain joins TRBV2 to TRBJ2-7; TRBD2 agrees at 8 bases. The CDR3 length is 13 residues. Trimming cost V 4 bases and J 3 bases; bases outside gene matches: 2. The germline gives CDR1 SNHLY, CDR2 FYNNEI. The CDR3 loop reads CASSGAGVYEQYF. In DNA form, the CDR3 reads TGTGCCAGCAGTGGAGCGGGGGTCTACGAGCAGTACTTC. The full variable domain, its missing parts supplied by reference TRBV2 and TRBJ2-7, is EPEVTQTPSHQVTQMGQEVILRCVPISNHLYFYWYRQILGQKVEFLVSFYNNEISEKSEIFDDQFSVERPDGSNFTLKIRSTKLEDSAMYFCASSGAGVYEQYFGPGTRLTVT.

The chain is built from TRBV6-5 and TRBJ2-6; the D gene is possibly TRBD2 (5 bases). The germline CDR1 and CDR2 sequences are MNHEY and SVGAGI. V lost 5 bases to trimming and J lost 0 bases, with 8 bases between them. The CDR3 totals 15 residues. The CDR3 DNA is TGTGCCAGCAGTCGGACTCTCTCTGGGGCCAACGTCCTGACTTTC. Its translation: CASSRTLSGANVLTF.

V gene TRBV5-1 combines with J gene TRBJ2-5, with TRBD2 matching over 10 bases. The germline V gene has CDR1 SGHRS and CDR2 YFSETQ. J was trimmed by 5 bases and V by 0 bases; bases with no gene match: 4. CDR3 length equals 15 residues. Written as DNA, the CDR3 is TGCGCCAGCAGCTTGGGTCCGACTAGCGGGGAGACCCAGTACTTC. This encodes CASSLGPTSGETQYF.

The chain recombines TRBV19 with TRBJ1-2; unclear D gene. The CDR3 is made up of 11 amino acids. Germline lookup yields CDR1 LNHDA and CDR2 SQIVND (reference sequence). V was pared by 4 bases and J by 8 bases, with 8 bases between. This chain's CDR3 is CASSRGGGYTF. The CDR3 bases are TGTGCCAGTAGTAGGGGTGGCGGCTACACCTTC.

The chain employs TRBV7-2 and TRBJ2-7; TRBD1 aligns across 9 bases. J was trimmed by 2 bases and V by 5 bases; bases with no gene match: 4. The CDR3 totals 14 residues. The germline V gene encodes CDR1 SGHTA and CDR2 FQGNSA. The CDR3 DNA follows: TGTGCCAGCAGCGTGGGACAGGGTCCCTACGAGCAGTACTTC. Amino acid sequence: CASSVGQGPYEQYF.

This chain links TRBV29-1 with TRBJ2-1; 8 bases line up with TRBD1. Trimming cost V 7 bases and J 7 bases; bases outside gene matches: 3. Germline V gene data show CDR1 as SQVTM and CDR2 as ANQGSEA. The CDR3 has 11 amino acids. The CDR3 spells CSARTGNEQFF. CDR3 sequence (DNA): TGCAGCGCCCGGACAGGGAATGAGCAGTTCTTC.

This chain uses TRBV27 with TRBJ2-7, with 9 bases identical to TRBD1. J gave up 5 bases and V 2 bases, and 10 bases lay outside the gene matches. The germline gives CDR1 MNHEY, CDR2 SMNVEV (reference sequence). The CDR3 runs to 16 residues. The CDR3 nucleotides read TGTGCCAGCAGTTTACCAGGGGGACAGGGAGGCCACGAGCAGTACTTC. Protein product: CASSLPGGQGGHEQYF.

The rearrangement uses TRBV6-1 and TRBJ1-5; perhaps TRBD1 as D (6 bases). Germline CDR1 MNHNS, CDR2 SASEGT. The CDR3 covers 13 residues. Trimming removed 7 bases from V and 4 bases from J, with 11 bases in between. This CDR3 is CASKGVGNQPQHF. CDR3 nucleotides: TGTGCCAGCAAGGGGGTGGGGAATCAGCCCCAGCATTTT.

J is TRBJ1-1 and V is TRBV30, with D perhaps matching TRBD1 (6 bases). There are 13 residues in the CDR3. Between the trimmed V and J ends, which lost 4 bases and 3 bases, there was a span of 12 bases. Germline CDR1 GTSNPN, CDR2 SVGIG (reference sequence). CDR3 nucleotides: TGTGCCTGGAATCTGGGGGGCTACACTGAAGCTTTCTTT. This sequence encodes CAWNLGGYTEAFF.

The CDR3 DNA reads TGTGCCAGCAGTGATAATTCACCCCTCCACTTT. Its protein product is CASSDNSPLHF. The chain carries TRBV25-1 and TRBJ1-6; D is unresolved. CDR1 is MGHDK, CDR2 SYGVNS, per germline. V shed 3 bases and J shed 6 bases, with 0 bases lying between them. This CDR3 contains 11 residues.

This chain joins TRBV29-1 and TRBJ2-3, with TRBD2 matching over 8 bases. This CDR3 contains 16 residues. Germline V gives CDR1 SQVTM, CDR2 ANQGSEA. The ends lost 0 bases at V and 2 bases at J; junction bases unmatched: 7. The CDR3 sequence: CSVEDELAANTDTQYF. CDR3 nucleotides: TGCAGCGTTGAAGATGAACTAGCGGCGAACACAGATACGCAGTATTTT.

V is TRBV2 and J is TRBJ2-7; TRBD2 aligns across 14 bases. The CDR3 has 15 amino acids. After removal of 4 bases from V and 1 base from J, the junction contained 0 bases not matched to a gene. Germline loops: CDR1 SNHLY, CDR2 FYNNEI. CDR3 nucleotide sequence: TGTGCCAGCAGTGGACTAGCGGGGGGGTCCTACGAGCAGTACTTC. Protein sequence: CASSGLAGGSYEQYF.

The gene calls are TRBV2 and TRBJ2-2; D uncertain. CDR1 is SNHLY and CDR2 is FYNNEI in the germline V gene. This CDR3 comprises 14 residues. The germline V and J ends were trimmed by 1 base and 8 bases, with 11 bases remaining between them. This chain's CDR3 is CASSEVRPAGELFF. The CDR3 DNA sequence: TGTGCCAGCAGTGAAGTTCGACCGGCTGGGGAGCTGTTTTTT.

V gene TRBV29-1 combines with J gene TRBJ1-1, with D uncertain. The length of the CDR3 is 13 residues. Germline V gene data show CDR1 as SQVTM and CDR2 as ANQGSEA. V lost 6 bases to trimming and J lost 0 bases, with 11 bases between them. The CDR3 bases are TGCAGCGTACGTCCGCTTATGAACACTGAAGCTTTCTTT. It codes for CSVRPLMNTEAFF.

The gene calls are TRBV25-1 and TRBJ2-7, with D hard to call. This CDR3 has 15 amino acids. V lost 1 base and J lost 6, with 16 bases in between. CDR1 is MGHDK and CDR2 is SYGVNS in the germline V gene. CDR3 in amino acids: CASSESGRPLGEQYF. For the CDR3, the DNA is TGTGCCAGCAGTGAATCTGGACGGCCTCTGGGCGAGCAGTACTTC.

In the case of this clone: This sample includes further DNA sequences coding for the same CDR3. V usage is TRBV29-1 and J usage is TRBJ1-1; 7 bases agree with TRBD1. V lost 2 bases to trimming and J lost 5 bases; unmatched junction nucleotides: 2. The CDR3 has 12 amino acids. Germline V CDR1 and CDR2: SQVTM, ANQGSEA. CDR3 DNA sequence: TGCAGCGTTGAACAGGGGGGAACTGAAGCTTTCTTT. This gives the protein CSVEQGGTEAFF.

The chain is built from TRBV7-9 and TRBJ1-2; D unclear. CDR1 SEHNR and CDR2 FQNEAQ come from the germline V gene (reference sequence). V lost 1 base, J lost 4 bases, and 7 bases lay in between. The CDR3 contains 13 residues. The CDR3 region has the DNA TGTGCCAGCAGCTTAGGTGGCGTCTATGGCTACACCTTC. Translated, it gives CASSLGGVYGYTF.

V and J are TRBV11-3 and TRBJ2-3; D remains ambiguous. The CDR3 length is 14 residues. Trimming removed 4 bases from V and 1 base from J, with 9 bases in between. Germline CDR1 is SGHNT and CDR2 is YENEEA. In nucleotides, the CDR3 is TGTGCCAGCAGCTCTAGAATCGGCACAGATACGCAGTATTTT. Its translation: CASSSRIGTDTQYF.

The chain joins TRBV7-9 to TRBJ2-7; possibly TRBD1 for D (5 bases). The CDR3 spans 14 residues. Germline loops: CDR1 SEHNR, CDR2 FQNEAQ (reference sequence). Trimming removed 5 bases at V and 0 bases at J, with 11 bases between. Written as DNA, the CDR3 is TGTGCCAGCAGCCCCCAGGGTAGCTCCTACGAGCAGTACTTC. This gives the protein CASSPQGSSYEQYF.

The rearrangement links TRBV7-2 to TRBJ2-3; D remains unclear. Trimming stripped 5 bases from V and 4 bases from J, with 4 bases between. Germline CDR1 is SGHTA and CDR2 is FQGNSA. The CDR3 sequence is 11 residues long. This CDR3 reads CASSQADTQYF. The CDR3 DNA sequence: TGTGCCAGCAGCCAAGCAGATACGCAGTATTTT.